The rows below give T cell receptor beta chains drawn from one sample of a study of T cell changes during pregnancy in multiple sclerosis. This table comes from immunoSEQ multiplex PCR, and its TCRdb copy is limited to in-frame clones, with some not included. The sample yields around 78,000 clones, roughly nine tenths seen once. Sequencing used peripheral blood, obtained in the third trimester of pregnancy. The receptors were gathered from a female donor in good health, enrolled as a control in a pregnancy study. CDR3s include the opening cysteine and the closing phenylalanine or tryptophan. The D gene is left open where the match is weak. Size values are once, few and many counts, or a class for expanded clones, and some rows have none.

CDR3,DNA,size,J,D,V
CASGRRGPNTGELFF,TGTGCTAGTGGCCGGAGGGGGCCGAACACCGGGGAGCTGTTTTTT,.,TRBJ2-2,.,TRBV12-5
CASSPASGSQGTGELFF,TGTGCCAGCAGCCCAGCCAGCGGGAGTCAAGGCACCGGGGAGCTGTTTTTT,.,TRBJ2-2,TRBD2,TRBV7-2
CASSLYPGDNEQFF,TGTGCCAGCAGTTTATATCCCGGGGACAATGAGCAGTTCTTC,.,TRBJ2-1,.,TRBV27
CASGLATVANEQFF,TGTGCTAGTGGTTTGGCCACCGTGGCAAATGAGCAGTTCTTC,.,TRBJ2-1,.,TRBV12-5
CASSGTGDGNTIYF,TGCGCCAGCAGCGGTACAGGCGATGGAAACACCATATATTTT,.,TRBJ1-3,.,TRBV5-1
CASTGGAGPNYEQYF,TGTGCCAGCACCGGTGGGGCAGGGCCCAACTACGAGCAGTACTTC,once,TRBJ2-7,.,TRBV27
CASSRTANYYGYTF,TGTGCCAGCAGTAGGACAGCGAACTACTATGGCTACACCTTC,.,TRBJ1-2,.,TRBV2
CASSAGLADTYEQYF,TGCGCCAGCAGCGCCGGACTAGCGGATACCTACGAGCAGTACTTC,.,TRBJ2-7,TRBD2,TRBV5-1
CSVDRGLTEAFF,TGCAGCGTGGACAGGGGTCTCACTGAAGCTTTCTTT,.,TRBJ1-1,TRBD1,TRBV29-1
CASSPTGQGYEQYF,TGCGCCAGCAGCCCTACGGGACAGGGCTACGAGCAGTACTTC,.,TRBJ2-7,TRBD1,TRBV4-1
CASSPLGTVPHYGYTF,TGTGCCAGCAGTCCCCTTGGGACAGTTCCCCACTATGGCTACACCTTC,.,TRBJ1-2,TRBD1,TRBV27
CSVEQGGSYNEQFF,TGCAGCGTTGAACAGGGGGGATCCTACAATGAGCAGTTCTTC,.,TRBJ2-1,.,TRBV29-1
CTSSHPREFF,TGCACCAGCAGCCACCCGAGGGAGTTCTTC,.,TRBJ2-1,.,TRBV1
CASSQTYSNQPQHF,TGCGCCAGCAGCCAAACTTACAGCAATCAGCCCCAGCATTTT,.,TRBJ1-5,.,TRBV4-3
CASSPLAGGPRETQYF,TGTGCCAGTAGTCCTCTAGCGGGAGGGCCCCGAGAGACCCAGTACTTC,.,TRBJ2-5,TRBD2,TRBV19
CASSVESGGVDSPLHF,TGTGCCAGCAGCGTAGAATCAGGGGGAGTGGATTCACCCCTCCACTTT,.,TRBJ1-6,TRBD1,TRBV9
CASRPSGTAEDEQYF,TGTGCCAGCAGACCTAGCGGGACCGCGGAGGACGAGCAGTACTTC,once,TRBJ2-7,TRBD2,TRBV14
CASTNWGGREKLFF,TGTGCCAGCACCAACTGGGGGGGCCGAGAAAAACTGTTTTTT,.,TRBJ1-4,.,TRBV6-5
CASSLGTGGYSPLHF,TGTGCCAGCAGTTTAGGGACAGGGGGTTATTCACCCCTCCACTTT,.,TRBJ1-6,TRBD1,TRBV27
CASSDLGTVSNQPQHF,TGCGCCAGCAGTGATTTGGGGACAGTTAGCAATCAGCCCCAGCATTTT,.,TRBJ1-5,TRBD1,TRBV10-2
CASGAWVPEANYGYTF,TGTGCCAGCGGAGCTTGGGTGCCAGAGGCTAACTATGGCTACACCTTC,.,TRBJ1-2,.,TRBV5-6
CASKVAGSNYGYTF,TGTGCCAGTAAGGTAGCAGGGTCAAACTATGGCTACACCTTC,.,TRBJ1-2,.,TRBV19
CASSSNRDEAFF,TGTGCCAGCAGCTCGAACAGGGATGAAGCTTTCTTT,once,TRBJ1-1,.,TRBV5-4
CASSQDQDRESREQYF,TGTGCCAGCAGCCAAGATCAGGACAGGGAGTCGCGCGAGCAGTACTTC,.,TRBJ2-7,TRBD1,TRBV4-2
CASSDWTGLAQGEQYF,TGTGCCAGCAGTGATTGGACAGGTCTGGCTCAAGGCGAGCAGTACTTC,.,TRBJ2-7,TRBD1,TRBV28
CASSLSMYGGSGNTIYF,TGTGCCAGCAGTTTATCGATGTACGGGGGCTCTGGAAACACCATATATTTT,.,TRBJ1-3,.,TRBV27
CASSPSSAGSNEQFF,TGTGCCAGCTCACCATCTTCGGCAGGGTCGAATGAGCAGTTCTTC,.,TRBJ2-1,.,TRBV18
CASSVNGGDQETQYF,TGTGCCAGCAGCGTAAATGGAGGGGACCAAGAGACCCAGTACTTC,.,TRBJ2-5,.,TRBV9
CASSFSPGQGAGELFF,TGTGCCAGCAGCTTTTCCCCGGGACAGGGTGCCGGGGAGCTGTTTTTT,.,TRBJ2-2,TRBD1,TRBV6-4
CASSQDPVTGALNFAYNEQFF,TGCGCCAGCAGCCAAGATCCAGTGACAGGGGCCCTTAATTTCGCCTACAATGAGCAGTTCTTC,once,TRBJ2-1,TRBD1,TRBV4-3
CASRLLAGYTDTQYF,TGTGCCAGCCGCTTACTAGCGGGGTATACAGATACGCAGTATTTT,.,TRBJ2-3,TRBD2,TRBV7-8
CASSDSSGGTGYTLRDDYTF,TGTGCCAGCAGTGATTCTTCCGGGGGGACAGGGTATACATTGCGAGATGACTACACCTTC,.,TRBJ1-2,TRBD1,TRBV2
CASTLGEADTQYF,TGTGCCAGCACATTGGGGGAGGCAGATACGCAGTATTTT,.,TRBJ2-3,.,TRBV7-2
CVSRGGGQPQHF,TGTGTTAGCAGGGGAGGCGGTCAGCCCCAGCATTTT,.,TRBJ1-5,.,TRBV28
CASSFPGQAANYGYTF,TGTGCCAGCAGCTTCCCCGGACAGGCTGCTAACTATGGCTACACCTTC,.,TRBJ1-2,TRBD1,TRBV7-9
CASSRTGGYYGYTF,TGTGCCAGCAGCCGGACAGGGGGCTACTATGGCTACACCTTC,.,TRBJ1-2,TRBD1,TRBV6-5
CASSLVPTSTDTQYF,TGCGCCAGCAGCTTGGTTCCTACCTCCACAGATACGCAGTATTTT,.,TRBJ2-3,.,TRBV5-1
CASSVTPGATEAFF,TGTGCCAGCAGCGTGACACCAGGCGCCACTGAAGCTTTCTTT,.,TRBJ1-1,.,TRBV5-8
CASSSALSTGVWVGELFF,TGTGCCAGCAGTTCCGCCCTTTCGACAGGGGTCTGGGTCGGGGAGCTGTTTTTT,.,TRBJ2-2,TRBD1,TRBV28
CASRKGQGNQPQHF,TGCGCCAGCAGGAAAGGACAGGGTAATCAGCCCCAGCATTTT,.,TRBJ1-5,TRBD1,TRBV10-2
CASRKPSGNTIYF,TGTGCCAGCAGAAAGCCCTCTGGAAACACCATATATTTT,.,TRBJ1-3,.,TRBV6-5
CAISAGDGYTF,TGTGCCATCAGTGCAGGGGATGGCTACACCTTC,.,TRBJ1-2,.,TRBV10-3
CASSTSGTYEQYF,TGCGCCAGCAGCACTAGCGGGACCTACGAGCAGTACTTC,few,TRBJ2-7,TRBD2,TRBV5-1